Listed below are T cell receptor beta chains from one sample, sequenced in a study of blood T cell repertoires in COVID-19. Repertoires were generated with immunoSEQ multiplex PCR, while TCRdb's copy carries only in-frame clones and drops some. Of over 85,000 clones in the sample, roughly four fifths were seen once. Sequencing was done on a sample of peripheral blood. The receptors derive from a woman aged 60-75 years with acute or convalescent COVID-19. CDR3s leave out the opening cysteine and the closing phenylalanine or tryptophan. The order of the fields is J gene, CDR3 length, clone size, V gene, D gene, CDR3 protein. D genes are given only for firm matches. Not every row has a clone size; where given, it reads once, few, many or a size class.

j_call: TRBJ2-5; cdr3_length: 13; clone_size: -; v_call: TRBV21-1; d_call: -; cdr3_aa: ASSNLNGGKETQY
j_call: TRBJ2-5; cdr3_length: 14; clone_size: once; v_call: TRBV24-1; d_call: -; cdr3_aa: ATSDLSPPSGETQY
j_call: TRBJ1-2; cdr3_length: 13; clone_size: -; v_call: TRBV14; d_call: TRBD1; cdr3_aa: ASSQLGGADYGYT
j_call: TRBJ2-2; cdr3_length: 11; clone_size: many; v_call: TRBV27; d_call: -; cdr3_aa: ASRESNTGELF
j_call: TRBJ1-3; cdr3_length: 12; clone_size: -; v_call: TRBV5-1; d_call: -; cdr3_aa: ASSLGHSGNTIY
j_call: TRBJ2-1; cdr3_length: 14; clone_size: -; v_call: TRBV7-3; d_call: TRBD1; cdr3_aa: ASSPRGRTSYNEQF
j_call: TRBJ2-7; cdr3_length: 13; clone_size: -; v_call: TRBV7-9; d_call: TRBD2; cdr3_aa: ASSLVWGGKYEQY
j_call: TRBJ1-3; cdr3_length: 13; clone_size: -; v_call: TRBV7-2; d_call: -; cdr3_aa: ASSLARSSGNTIY
j_call: TRBJ2-5; cdr3_length: 12; clone_size: -; v_call: TRBV4-2; d_call: -; cdr3_aa: ASSQSTVQETQY
j_call: TRBJ1-5; cdr3_length: 13; clone_size: few; v_call: TRBV30; d_call: -; cdr3_aa: AWSEGRRVDEPQH
j_call: TRBJ1-3; cdr3_length: 9; clone_size: once; v_call: TRBV19; d_call: -; cdr3_aa: ACSSGNTIY
j_call: TRBJ2-5; cdr3_length: 13; clone_size: -; v_call: TRBV28; d_call: TRBD1; cdr3_aa: ASTLKDRGRETQY
j_call: TRBJ1-2; cdr3_length: 14; clone_size: few; v_call: TRBV28; d_call: TRBD1; cdr3_aa: ASSTIWTGLAYGYT
j_call: TRBJ2-3; cdr3_length: 12; clone_size: once; v_call: TRBV5-4; d_call: -; cdr3_aa: ASSSQASTDTQY
j_call: TRBJ2-7; cdr3_length: 11; clone_size: once; v_call: TRBV4-1; d_call: TRBD1; cdr3_aa: ASSSQGTYEQY
j_call: TRBJ2-3; cdr3_length: 14; clone_size: -; v_call: TRBV14; d_call: -; cdr3_aa: ASSRRERYGTDTQY
j_call: TRBJ2-1; cdr3_length: 12; clone_size: -; v_call: TRBV9; d_call: TRBD2; cdr3_aa: ASSPLTSDNEQF
j_call: TRBJ1-1; cdr3_length: 12; clone_size: -; v_call: TRBV6-5; d_call: -; cdr3_aa: ASSLTGTGTEAF
j_call: TRBJ2-7; cdr3_length: 11; clone_size: -; v_call: TRBV30; d_call: -; cdr3_aa: AWSPGNSYEQY
j_call: TRBJ2-1; cdr3_length: 13; clone_size: -; v_call: TRBV4-1; d_call: TRBD1; cdr3_aa: ASSQEDRGYDEQF
j_call: TRBJ2-2; cdr3_length: 13; clone_size: -; v_call: TRBV11-2; d_call: TRBD1; cdr3_aa: ASSRTGVGTGELF
j_call: TRBJ2-2; cdr3_length: 12; clone_size: -; v_call: TRBV5-1; d_call: -; cdr3_aa: ASSFSGDTGELF
j_call: TRBJ1-3; cdr3_length: 13; clone_size: -; v_call: TRBV13; d_call: -; cdr3_aa: ASSPRGSGGNTIY
j_call: TRBJ2-5; cdr3_length: 9; clone_size: -; v_call: TRBV28; d_call: -; cdr3_aa: ATRDQETQY
j_call: TRBJ2-2; cdr3_length: 13; clone_size: -; v_call: TRBV7-9; d_call: TRBD1; cdr3_aa: ASSSDRGRSGELF
j_call: TRBJ1-1; cdr3_length: 13; clone_size: -; v_call: TRBV6-2/TRBV6-3; d_call: -; cdr3_aa: ASSSEAVGVTEAF
j_call: TRBJ1-5; cdr3_length: 12; clone_size: -; v_call: TRBV6-5; d_call: -; cdr3_aa: ASRQGPSNQPQH
j_call: TRBJ2-7; cdr3_length: 12; clone_size: -; v_call: TRBV6-5; d_call: -; cdr3_aa: ASRHPGHLYEQY
j_call: TRBJ1-6; cdr3_length: 14; clone_size: -; v_call: TRBV5-1; d_call: TRBD1; cdr3_aa: ASSLMGGQGGSPLH
j_call: TRBJ1-2; cdr3_length: 12; clone_size: -; v_call: TRBV6-5; d_call: -; cdr3_aa: ASSLRSIGYGYT
j_call: TRBJ1-2; cdr3_length: 12; clone_size: -; v_call: TRBV28; d_call: -; cdr3_aa: ASSLGEGGYGYT
j_call: TRBJ1-1; cdr3_length: 11; clone_size: few; v_call: TRBV6-5; d_call: TRBD1; cdr3_aa: ASSWDRGTEAF
j_call: TRBJ1-4; cdr3_length: 11; clone_size: -; v_call: TRBV4-3; d_call: -; cdr3_aa: ASSQNGRGGLF
j_call: TRBJ2-1; cdr3_length: 15; clone_size: -; v_call: TRBV5-8; d_call: -; cdr3_aa: ASSLGGGAVSYNEQF